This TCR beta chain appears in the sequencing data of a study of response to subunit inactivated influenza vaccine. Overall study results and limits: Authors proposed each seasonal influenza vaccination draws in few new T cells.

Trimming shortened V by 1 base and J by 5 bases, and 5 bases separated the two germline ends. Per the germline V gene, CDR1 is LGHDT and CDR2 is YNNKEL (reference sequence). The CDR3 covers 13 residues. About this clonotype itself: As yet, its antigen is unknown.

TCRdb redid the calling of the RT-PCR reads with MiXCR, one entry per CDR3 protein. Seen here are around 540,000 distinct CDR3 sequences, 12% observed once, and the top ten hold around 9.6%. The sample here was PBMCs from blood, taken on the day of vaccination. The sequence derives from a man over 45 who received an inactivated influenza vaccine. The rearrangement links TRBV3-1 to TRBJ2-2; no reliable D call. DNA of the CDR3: TGTGCCAGCAGCCAAGTTCCGACCGGGGAGCTGTTTTTT. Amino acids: CASSQVPTGELFF. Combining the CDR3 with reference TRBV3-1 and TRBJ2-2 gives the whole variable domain DTAVSQTPKYLVTQMGNDKSIKCEQNLGHDTMYWYKQDSKKFLKIMFSYNNKELIINETVPNRFSPKSPDKAHLNLHINSLELGDSAVYFCASSQVPTGELFFGEGSRLTVL.